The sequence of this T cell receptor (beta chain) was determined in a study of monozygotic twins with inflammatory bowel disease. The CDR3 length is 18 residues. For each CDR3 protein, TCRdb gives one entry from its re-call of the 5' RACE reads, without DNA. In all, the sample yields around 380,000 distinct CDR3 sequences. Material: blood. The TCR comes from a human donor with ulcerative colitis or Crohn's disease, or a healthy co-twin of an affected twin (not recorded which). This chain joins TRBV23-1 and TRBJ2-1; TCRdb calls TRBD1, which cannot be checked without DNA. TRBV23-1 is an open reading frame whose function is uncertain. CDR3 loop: CASRYTTRDRSESDEQFF.